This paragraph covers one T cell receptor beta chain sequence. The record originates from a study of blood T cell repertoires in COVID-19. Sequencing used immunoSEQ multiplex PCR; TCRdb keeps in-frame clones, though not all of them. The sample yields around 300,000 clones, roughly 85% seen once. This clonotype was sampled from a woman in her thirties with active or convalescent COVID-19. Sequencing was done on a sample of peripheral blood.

In DNA form, the CDR3 reads TGTGCCAGCAGCTTAGTGGTACAGGGGGCGTCTGATACGCAGTATTTT. Its protein is CASSLVVQGASDTQYF. The chain employs TRBV7-6 and TRBJ2-3, with 9 nucleotides matching TRBD1. Germline V CDR1 and CDR2: SGHVS, FNYEAQ. Trimming cost V 1 base and J 6 bases; bases outside gene matches: 8. The CDR3 extends over 16 amino acids.